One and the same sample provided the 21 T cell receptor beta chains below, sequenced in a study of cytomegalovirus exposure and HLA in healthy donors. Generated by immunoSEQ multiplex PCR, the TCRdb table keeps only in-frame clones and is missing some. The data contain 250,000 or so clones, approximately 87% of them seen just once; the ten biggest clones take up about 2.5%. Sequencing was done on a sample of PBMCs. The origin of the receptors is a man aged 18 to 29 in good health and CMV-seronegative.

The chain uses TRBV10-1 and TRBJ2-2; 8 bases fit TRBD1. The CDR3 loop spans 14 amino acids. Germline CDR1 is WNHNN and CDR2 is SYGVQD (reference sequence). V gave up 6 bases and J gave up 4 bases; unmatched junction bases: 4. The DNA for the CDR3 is TGCGCCAGCAGCTTGGACAGGGCCACCGGGGAGCTGTTTTTT. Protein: CASSLDRATGELFF.

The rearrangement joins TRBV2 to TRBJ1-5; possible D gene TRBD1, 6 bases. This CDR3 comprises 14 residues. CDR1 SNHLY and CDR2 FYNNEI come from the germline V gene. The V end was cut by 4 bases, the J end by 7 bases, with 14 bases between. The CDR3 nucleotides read TGTGCCAGCAGTGGAGGGAGGGACAACCAGCCCCAGCATTTT. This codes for CASSGGRDNQPQHF.

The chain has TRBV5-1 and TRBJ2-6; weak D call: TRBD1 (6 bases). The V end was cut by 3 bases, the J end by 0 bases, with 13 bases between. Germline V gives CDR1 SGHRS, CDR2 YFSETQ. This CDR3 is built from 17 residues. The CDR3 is CASSSSGTTSGANVLTF. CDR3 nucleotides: TGCGCCAGCAGCTCATCCGGGACAACCTCTGGGGCCAACGTCCTGACTTTC.

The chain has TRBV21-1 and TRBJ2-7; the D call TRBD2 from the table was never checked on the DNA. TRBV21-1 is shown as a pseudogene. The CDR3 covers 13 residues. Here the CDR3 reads CASAEIQNYEQYF. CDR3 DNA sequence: TGTGCCAGCGCGGAGATCCAAAACTACGAGCAGTACTTC.

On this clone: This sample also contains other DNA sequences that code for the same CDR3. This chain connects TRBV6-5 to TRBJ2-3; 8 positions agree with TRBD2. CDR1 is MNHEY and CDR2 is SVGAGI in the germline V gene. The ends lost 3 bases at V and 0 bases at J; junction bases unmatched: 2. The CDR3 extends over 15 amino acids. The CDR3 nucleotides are TGTGCCAGCAGTTATAGCGGGACTAGCACAGATACGCAGTATTTT. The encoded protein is CASSYSGTSTDTQYF.

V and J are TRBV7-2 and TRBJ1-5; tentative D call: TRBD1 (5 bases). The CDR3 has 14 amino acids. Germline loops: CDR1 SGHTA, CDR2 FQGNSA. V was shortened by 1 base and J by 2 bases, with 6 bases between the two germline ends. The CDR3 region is CASSLETGNQPQHF. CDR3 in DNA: TGTGCCAGCAGCTTAGAGACAGGCAATCAGCCCCAGCATTTT.

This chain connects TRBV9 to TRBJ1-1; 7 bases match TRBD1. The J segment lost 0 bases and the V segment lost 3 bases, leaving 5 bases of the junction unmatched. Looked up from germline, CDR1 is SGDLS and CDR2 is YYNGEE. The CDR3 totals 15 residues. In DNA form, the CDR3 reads TGTGCCAGCAGCGACCGGGACAGCATGAACACTGAAGCTTTCTTT. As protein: CASSDRDSMNTEAFF.

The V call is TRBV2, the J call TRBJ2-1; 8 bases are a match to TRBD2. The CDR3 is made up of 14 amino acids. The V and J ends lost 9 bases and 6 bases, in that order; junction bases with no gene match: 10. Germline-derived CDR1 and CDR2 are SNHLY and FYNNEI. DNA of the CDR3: TGTGCCAGGGGGGGAGCGGGAGTAGGCAATGAGCAGTTCTTC. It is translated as CARGGAGVGNEQFF.

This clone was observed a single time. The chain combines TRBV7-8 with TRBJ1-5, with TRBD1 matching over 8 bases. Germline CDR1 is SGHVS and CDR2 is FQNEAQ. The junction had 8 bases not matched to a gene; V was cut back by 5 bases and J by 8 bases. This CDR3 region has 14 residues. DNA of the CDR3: TGTGCCAGCAGCCCGACCAGGGGGCGAGAGCCCCAGCATTTT. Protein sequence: CASSPTRGREPQHF.

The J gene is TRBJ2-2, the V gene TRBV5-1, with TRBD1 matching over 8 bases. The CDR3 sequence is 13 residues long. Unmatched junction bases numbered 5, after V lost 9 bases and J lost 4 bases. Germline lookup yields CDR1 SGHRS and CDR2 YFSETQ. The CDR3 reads CATTGQGTGELFF. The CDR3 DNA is TGCGCCACTACCGGACAGGGCACCGGGGAGCTGTTTTTT.

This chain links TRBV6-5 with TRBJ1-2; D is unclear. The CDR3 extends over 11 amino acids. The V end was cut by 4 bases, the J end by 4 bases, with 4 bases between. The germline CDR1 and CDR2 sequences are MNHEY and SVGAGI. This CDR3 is CASSSSYGYTF. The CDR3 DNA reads TGTGCCAGCAGTTCCAGCTATGGCTACACCTTC.

CDR3 in amino acids: CASSGGRASDEQFF. The DNA for the CDR3 is TGTGCCAGCTCTGGAGGGAGGGCTAGCGATGAGCAGTTCTTC. The chain combines TRBV28 with TRBJ2-1; 7 bases agree with TRBD2. The CDR3 covers 14 residues. Germline CDR1 and CDR2: MDHEN and SYDVKM. V trimming: 8 bases; J trimming: 8 bases; junction bases outside the gene matches: 12. Full variable domain (outside the CDR3, taken from reference TRBV28 and TRBJ2-1): DVKVTQSSRYLVKRTGEKVFLECVQDMDHENMFWYRQDPGLGLRLIYFSYDVKMKEKGDIPEGYSVSREKKERFSLILESASTNQTSMYLCASSGGRASDEQFFGPGTRLTVL.

The CDR3 DNA reads TGTGCCAGCGCGTCGACAGCCCGAGATACGCAGTATTTT. Protein product: CASASTARDTQYF. The V gene is TRBV2, the J gene TRBJ2-3; perhaps TRBD1 as D (5 bases). Germline-derived CDR1 and CDR2 are SNHLY and FYNNEI. V lost 8 bases and J 5 bases, leaving 14 bases between the germline ends. This CDR3 has 13 amino acids.

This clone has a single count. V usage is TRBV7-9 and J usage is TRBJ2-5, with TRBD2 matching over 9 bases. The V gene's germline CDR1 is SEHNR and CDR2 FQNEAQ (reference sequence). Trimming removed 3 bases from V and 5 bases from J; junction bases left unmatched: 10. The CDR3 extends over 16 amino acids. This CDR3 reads CASSFDGGGAKETQYF. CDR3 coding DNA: TGTGCCAGCAGCTTTGATGGCGGGGGGGCCAAGGAGACCCAGTACTTC.

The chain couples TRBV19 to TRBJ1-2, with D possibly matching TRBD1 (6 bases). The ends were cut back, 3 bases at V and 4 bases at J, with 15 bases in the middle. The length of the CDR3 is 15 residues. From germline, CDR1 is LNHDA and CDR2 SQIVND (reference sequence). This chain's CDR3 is CASSIAQGGTYGYTF. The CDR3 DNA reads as TGTGCCAGTAGTATTGCACAGGGTGGAACCTATGGCTACACCTTC.

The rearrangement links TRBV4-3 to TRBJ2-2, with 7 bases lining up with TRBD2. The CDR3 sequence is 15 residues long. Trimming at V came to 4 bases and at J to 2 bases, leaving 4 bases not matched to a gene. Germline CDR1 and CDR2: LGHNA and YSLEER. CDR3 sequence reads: CASSPSGLNTGELFF. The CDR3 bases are TGCGCCAGCAGCCCCTCGGGACTAAACACCGGGGAGCTGTTTTTT.

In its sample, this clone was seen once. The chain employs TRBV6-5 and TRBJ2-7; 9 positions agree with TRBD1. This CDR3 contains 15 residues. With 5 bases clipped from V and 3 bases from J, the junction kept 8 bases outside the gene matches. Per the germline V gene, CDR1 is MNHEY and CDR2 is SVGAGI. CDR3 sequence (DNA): TGTGCCAGCAGTAATTCCGGGACAGGGAACTACGAGCAGTACTTC. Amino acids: CASSNSGTGNYEQYF.

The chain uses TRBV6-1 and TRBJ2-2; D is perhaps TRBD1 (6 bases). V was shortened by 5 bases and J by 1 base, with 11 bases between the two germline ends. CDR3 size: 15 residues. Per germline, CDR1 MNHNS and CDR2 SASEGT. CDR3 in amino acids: CASSFGTRNTGELFF. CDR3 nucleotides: TGTGCCAGCAGTTTTGGGACAAGGAACACCGGGGAGCTGTTTTTT.

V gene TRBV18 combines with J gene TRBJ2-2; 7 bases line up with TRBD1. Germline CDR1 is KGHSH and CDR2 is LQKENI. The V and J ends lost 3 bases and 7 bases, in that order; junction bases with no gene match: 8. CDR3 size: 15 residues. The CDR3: CASSPEGAPNGELFF. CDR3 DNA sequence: TGTGCCAGCTCACCTGAGGGGGCCCCCAACGGGGAGCTGTTTTTT.

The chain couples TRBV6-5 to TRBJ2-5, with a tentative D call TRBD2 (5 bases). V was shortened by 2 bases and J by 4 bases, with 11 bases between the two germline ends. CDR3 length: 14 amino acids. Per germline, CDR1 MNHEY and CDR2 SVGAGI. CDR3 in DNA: TGTGCCAGCAGTTACGGGCTAGCTGGAGAGACCCAGTACTTC. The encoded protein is CASSYGLAGETQYF.

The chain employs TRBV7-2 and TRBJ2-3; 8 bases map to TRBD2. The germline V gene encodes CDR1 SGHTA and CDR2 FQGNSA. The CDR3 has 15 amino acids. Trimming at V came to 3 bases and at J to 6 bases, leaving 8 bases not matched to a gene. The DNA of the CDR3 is TGTGCCAGCAGCTTCGCAGCGGGAGTAGGTGATACGCAGTATTTT. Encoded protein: CASSFAAGVGDTQYF.